This T cell receptor (beta chain) was identified in a study of cytomegalovirus exposure and HLA in healthy donors. Overall study results and limits: In a later analysis, parvovirus B19, influenza, CMV and Epstein-Barr virus appeared linked to several top co-occurrence clusters.

Germline assignment: CDR1 LNHDA and CDR2 SQIVND (reference sequence). Trimming pared 5 bases from V and 1 base from J, leaving 11 bases between. The CDR3 runs 14 residues. As for this clone: What it binds is unknown.

Primers: 60 Vbeta forward and 13 Jbeta reverse. Generated by immunoSEQ multiplex PCR, the TCRdb table keeps only in-frame clones and is missing some. The sample has about 150,000 clones; 79% are singletons. The sequenced sample consisted of PBMCs. This receptor was obtained from a male donor in good health and CMV-seronegative. The chain is built from TRBV19 and TRBJ1-1; tentatively, D is TRBD1 (6 bases). In DNA, the CDR3 is TGTGCCAGTAGTGTAAACAGGGAGAACACTGAAGCTTTCTTT. Its protein is CASSVNRENTEAFF. Complete variable domain (other parts from reference TRBV19 and TRBJ1-1): DGGITQSPKYLFRKEGQNVTLSCEQNLNHDAMYWYRQDPGQGLRLIYYSQIVNDFQKGDIAEGYSVSREKKESFPLTVTSAQKNPTAFYLCASSVNRENTEAFFGQGTRLTVV.